The entry that follows covers one T cell receptor (beta chain) sequence. Profiling relied on immunoSEQ multiplex PCR, and the TCRdb table lists in-frame clones only, not all of them. The sample shows under 300,000 clones, just under 85% of them seen only once. This sample is drawn from a study of blood T cell repertoires in COVID-19. The overall study: Specimens from acute and convalescent COVID-19 originated in the United States, Italy and Spain.

This CDR3 region has 16 residues. Germline CDR1 is SGHRS and CDR2 is YFSETQ. The V end was cut by 0 bases, the J end by 4 bases, with 17 bases between. Material for sequencing was peripheral blood. The genes are TRBV5-1 and TRBJ2-7; D is unclear. This TCR derives from a man aged 50-60 years with acute or convalescent COVID-19. The CDR3 sequence is CASSLGQAAPYYEQYF. CDR3 coding DNA: TGCGCCAGCAGCTTGGGCCAGGCAGCCCCGTATTACGAGCAGTACTTC.